The rows below give T cell receptor beta chains drawn from one sample of a study of immune evolution from preneoplasia to lung adenocarcinoma. TCRdb's copy holds only in-frame clones and misses some; the assay was immunoSEQ multiplex PCR. The table has thousands of clones, around 79% seen once. The sequenced sample consisted of FFPE minimally invasive lung adenocarcinoma tissue. Every receptor here comes from a person aged 50-75 years with lung adenocarcinoma. The CDR3 runs from the conserved cysteine through the conserved F or W. D genes are given only for firm matches. For some rows the clone size is stated as once, few or many, or as a class when expanded; others skip it.

TRBJ2-1,TRBV5-1,TRBD2,NA,CASSLVASGSINEQFF,TGCGCCAGCAGCTTGGTGGCTAGCGGGAGTATAAATGAGCAGTTCTTC
TRBJ2-2,TRBV18,NA,NA,CASSPQQGYTGELFF,TGTGCCAGCTCACCTCAGCAGGGCTACACCGGGGAGCTGTTTTTT
TRBJ2-7,TRBV6-1,TRBD2,once,CASSETGTSAFHEQYF,TGTGCCAGCAGTGAAACGGGGACTAGCGCTTTCCACGAGCAGTACTTC
TRBJ2-5,TRBV5-1,TRBD1,NA,CASSGMTGAQETQYF,TGCGCCAGCAGCGGAATGACAGGGGCCCAAGAGACCCAGTACTTC
TRBJ2-5,TRBV7-2,NA,NA,CASSLRVQETQYF,TGTGCCAGCAGCTTAAGAGTTCAAGAGACCCAGTACTTC
TRBJ1-1,TRBV30,TRBD1,NA,CAWRAWTGDTEAFF,TGTGCCTGGAGGGCCTGGACAGGAGACACTGAAGCTTTCTTT
TRBJ2-3,TRBV4-1,NA,NA,CASSQPGLQATTVGTTDTQYF,TGCGCCAGCAGCCAACCAGGCCTCCAAGCCACGACAGTTGGGACAACAGATACGCAGTATTTT
TRBJ1-2,TRBV19,NA,NA,CASSGTTTNYGYTF,TGTGCCAGTAGCGGGACCACAACTAACTATGGCTACACCTTC
TRBJ1-1,TRBV7-2,NA,NA,CASSLRGDLNTEAFF,TGTGCCAGCAGCTTAAGGGGGGATTTGAACACTGAAGCTTTCTTT
TRBJ1-3,TRBV28,NA,NA,CASRVGSASGNTIYF,TGTGCCAGCAGGGTCGGTTCAGCGTCTGGAAACACCATATATTTT
TRBJ2-1,TRBV4-2,NA,NA,CASSQNPGTSDEQFF,TGTGCCAGCAGCCAAAACCCGGGGACGAGCGATGAGCAGTTCTTC
TRBJ1-2,TRBV27,TRBD1,NA,CASSLFSGTGDYTF,TGTGCCAGCAGTTTATTTTCCGGGACAGGGGACTACACCTTC
TRBJ2-7,TRBV7-9,NA,NA,CASSPGHTYEQYF,TGTGCCAGCAGTCCCGGACATACCTACGAGCAGTACTTC
TRBJ1-6,TRBV2,NA,once,CASSDRTVTSPLHF,TGTGCCAGCAGTGATAGGACAGTAACCTCACCCCTCCACTTT
TRBJ2-5,TRBV9,NA,NA,CASSVGSGEETQYF,TGTGCCAGCAGCGTAGGTTCTGGGGAAGAGACCCAGTACTTC
TRBJ2-7,TRBV7-9,TRBD1,NA,CASSLDSFGTGTFEQYF,TGTGCCAGCAGCTTAGATTCGTTTGGGACAGGGACTTTCGAGCAGTACTTC
TRBJ2-5,TRBV6-5,NA,NA,CASRPGHQETQYF,TGTGCCAGCAGACCGGGACACCAAGAGACCCAGTACTTC
TRBJ2-7,TRBV27,NA,NA,CASSIQGYEQYF,TGTGCCAGCAGTATCCAGGGTTACGAGCAGTACTTC
TRBJ2-7,TRBV7-9,NA,once,CASSLVGSSYEQYF,TGTGCCAGCAGCTTAGTGGGCAGCTCCTACGAGCAGTACTTC
TRBJ2-6,TRBV4-1,TRBD2,NA,CASSPEGLSGANVLTF,TGCGCCAGCTCCCCCGAGGGACTATCTGGGGCCAACGTCCTGACTTTC
TRBJ2-7,TRBV18,TRBD1,once,CASSPRTGGAYEQYF,TGTGCCAGCTCACCTAGGACAGGGGGGGCCTACGAGCAGTACTTC
TRBJ2-1,TRBV11-2,NA,NA,CASSLGTGGQGEQFF,TGTGCCAGCAGCTTAGGTACCGGAGGCCAGGGCGAGCAGTTCTTC
TRBJ2-7,TRBV20-1,TRBD2,NA,CSASYETSGYF,TGCAGTGCTAGTTATGAGACTAGCGGATACTTC
TRBJ1-2,TRBV21-1,NA,NA,CASSIPGAQLCGYTF,TGTGCCAGCAGCATCCCAGGGGCGCAGCTTTGTGGCTACACCTTC
TRBJ2-7,TRBV18,TRBD2,NA,CASSPGSGRVYEQYF,TGTGCCAGCTCACCTGGTAGCGGGAGGGTCTACGAGCAGTACTTC
TRBJ1-1,TRBV11-2,NA,NA,CASSTGLGTEAFF,TGTGCCAGCAGTACAGGGCTGGGCACTGAAGCTTTCTTT